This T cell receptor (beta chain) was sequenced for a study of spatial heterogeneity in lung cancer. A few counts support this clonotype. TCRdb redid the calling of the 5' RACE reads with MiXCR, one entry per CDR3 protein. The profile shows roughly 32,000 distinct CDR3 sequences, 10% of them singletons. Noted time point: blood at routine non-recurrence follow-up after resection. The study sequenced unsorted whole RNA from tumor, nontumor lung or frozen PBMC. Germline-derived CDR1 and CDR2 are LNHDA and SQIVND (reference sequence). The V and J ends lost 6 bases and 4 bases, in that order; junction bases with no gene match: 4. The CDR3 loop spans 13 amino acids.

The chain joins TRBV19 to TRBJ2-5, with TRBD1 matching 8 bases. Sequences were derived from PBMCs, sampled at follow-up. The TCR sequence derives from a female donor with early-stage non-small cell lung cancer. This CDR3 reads CASSRGRGETQYF. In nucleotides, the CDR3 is TGTGCCAGTAGCAGGGGGCGCGGAGAGACCCAGTACTTC.